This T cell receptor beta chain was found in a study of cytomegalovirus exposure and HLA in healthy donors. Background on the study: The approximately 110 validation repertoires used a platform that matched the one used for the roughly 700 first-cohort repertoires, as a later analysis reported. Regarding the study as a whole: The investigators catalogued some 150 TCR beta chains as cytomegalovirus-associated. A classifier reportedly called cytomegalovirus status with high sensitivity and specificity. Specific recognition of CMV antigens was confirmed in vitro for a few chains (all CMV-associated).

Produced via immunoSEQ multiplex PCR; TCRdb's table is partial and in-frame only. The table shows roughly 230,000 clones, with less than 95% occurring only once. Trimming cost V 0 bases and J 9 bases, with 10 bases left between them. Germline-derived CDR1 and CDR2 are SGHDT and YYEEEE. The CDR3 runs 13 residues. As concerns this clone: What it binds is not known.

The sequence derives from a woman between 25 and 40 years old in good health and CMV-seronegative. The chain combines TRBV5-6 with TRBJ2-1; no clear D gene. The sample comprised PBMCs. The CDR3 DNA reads TGTGCCAGCAGCTTGGCTCGATACGGTGAGCAGTTCTTC. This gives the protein CASSLARYGEQFF.